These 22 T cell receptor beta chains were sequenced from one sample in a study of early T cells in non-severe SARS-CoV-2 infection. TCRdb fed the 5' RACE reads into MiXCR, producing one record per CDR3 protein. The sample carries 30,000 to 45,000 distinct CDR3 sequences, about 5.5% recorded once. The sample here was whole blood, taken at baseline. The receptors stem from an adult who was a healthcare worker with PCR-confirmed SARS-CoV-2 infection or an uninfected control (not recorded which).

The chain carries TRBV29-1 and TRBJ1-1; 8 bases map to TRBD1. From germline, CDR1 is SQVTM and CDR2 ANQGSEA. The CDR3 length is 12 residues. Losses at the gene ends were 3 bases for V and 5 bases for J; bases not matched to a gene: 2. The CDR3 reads CSVETGVTEAFF. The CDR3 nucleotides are TGCAGCGTTGAGACAGGGGTTACTGAAGCTTTCTTT.

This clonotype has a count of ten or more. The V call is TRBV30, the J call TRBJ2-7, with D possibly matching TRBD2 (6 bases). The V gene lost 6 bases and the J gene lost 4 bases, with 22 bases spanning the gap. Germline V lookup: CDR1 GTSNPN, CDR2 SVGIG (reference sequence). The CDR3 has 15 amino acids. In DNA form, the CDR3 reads TGTGCCTGCTTACCCCGGGAGTACAATGGATACGAGCAGTACTTC. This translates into CACLPREYNGYEQYF. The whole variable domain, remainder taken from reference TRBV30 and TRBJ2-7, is SQTIHQWPATLVQPVGSPLSLECTVEGTSNPNLYWYRQAAGRGLQLLFYSVGIGQISSEVPQNLSASRPQDRQFILSSKKLLLSDSGFYLCACLPREYNGYEQYFGPGTRLTVT.

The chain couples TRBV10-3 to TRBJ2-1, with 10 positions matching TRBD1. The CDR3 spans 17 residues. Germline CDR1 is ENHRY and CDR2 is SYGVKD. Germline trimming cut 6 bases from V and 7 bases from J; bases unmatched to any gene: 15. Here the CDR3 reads CAIRLTGGNRGGNEQFF. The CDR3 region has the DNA TGTGCCATCAGATTGACAGGGGGCAATCGTGGAGGGAATGAGCAGTTCTTC.

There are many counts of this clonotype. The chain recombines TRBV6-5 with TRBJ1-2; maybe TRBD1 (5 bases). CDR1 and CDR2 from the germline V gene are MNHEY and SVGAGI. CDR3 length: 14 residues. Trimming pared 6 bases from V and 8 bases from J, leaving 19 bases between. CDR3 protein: CASSKSGDLGGYTF. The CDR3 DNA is TGTGCCAGCAGCAAGAGCGGGGACCTAGGGGGCTACACCTTC.

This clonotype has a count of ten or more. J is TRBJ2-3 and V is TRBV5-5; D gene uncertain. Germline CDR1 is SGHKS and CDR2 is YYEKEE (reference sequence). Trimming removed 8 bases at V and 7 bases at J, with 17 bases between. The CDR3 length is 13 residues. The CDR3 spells CASHDWLRYTQYF. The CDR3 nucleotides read TGTGCCAGTCACGACTGGCTCCGCTATACGCAGTATTTT.

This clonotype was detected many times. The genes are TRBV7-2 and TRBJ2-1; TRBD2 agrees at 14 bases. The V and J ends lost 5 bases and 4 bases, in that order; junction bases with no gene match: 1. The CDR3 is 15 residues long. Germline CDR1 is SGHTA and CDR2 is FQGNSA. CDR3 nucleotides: TGTGCCAGCAGCCGGACTAGCGGGGGGTACAATGAGCAGTTCTTC. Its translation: CASSRTSGGYNEQFF. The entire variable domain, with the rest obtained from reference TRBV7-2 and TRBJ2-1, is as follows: GAGVSQSPSNKVTEKGKDVELRCDPISGHTALYWYRQSLGQGLEFLIYFQGNSAPDKSGLPSDRFSAERTGGSVSTLTIQRTQQEDSAVYLCASSRTSGGYNEQFFGPGTRLTVL.

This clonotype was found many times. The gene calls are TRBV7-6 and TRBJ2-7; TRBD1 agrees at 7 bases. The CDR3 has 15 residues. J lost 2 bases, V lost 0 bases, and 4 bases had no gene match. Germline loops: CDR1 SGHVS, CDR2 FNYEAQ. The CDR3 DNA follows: TGTGCCAGCAGCTTAGCGCCCGGGACAGCCTACGAGCAGTACTTC. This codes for CASSLAPGTAYEQYF.

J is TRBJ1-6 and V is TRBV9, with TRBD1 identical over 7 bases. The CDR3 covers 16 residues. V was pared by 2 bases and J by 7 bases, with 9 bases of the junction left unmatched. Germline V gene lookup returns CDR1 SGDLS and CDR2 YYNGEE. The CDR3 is CASSVDQTGRNSPLHF. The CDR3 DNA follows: TGTGCCAGCAGCGTTGACCAGACAGGGAGAAATTCACCCCTCCACTTT.

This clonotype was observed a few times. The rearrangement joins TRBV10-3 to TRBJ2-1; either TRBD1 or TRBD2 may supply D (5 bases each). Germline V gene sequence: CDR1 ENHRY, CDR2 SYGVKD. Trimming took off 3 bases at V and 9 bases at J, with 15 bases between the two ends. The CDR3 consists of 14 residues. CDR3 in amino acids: CAISDGASPIEQFF. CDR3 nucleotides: TGTGCCATCAGTGACGGGGCTAGCCCCATTGAGCAGTTCTTC.

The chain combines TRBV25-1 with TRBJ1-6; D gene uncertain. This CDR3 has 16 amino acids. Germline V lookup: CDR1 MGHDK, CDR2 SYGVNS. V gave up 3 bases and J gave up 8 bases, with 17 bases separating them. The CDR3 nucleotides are TGTGCCAGCAGTGACCCCGGTGGAGGGTGGCATTCACCCCTCCACTTT. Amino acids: CASSDPGGGWHSPLHF.

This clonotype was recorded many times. CDR3 residues: CASRGETQYF. The CDR3 DNA reads as TGTGCCAGCAGGGGGGAGACCCAGTACTTC. The chain links TRBV6-5 to TRBJ2-5; no firm D call. CDR1 and CDR2 from the germline V gene are MNHEY and SVGAGI. This CDR3 has 10 amino acids. Trimming cost V 6 bases and J 5 bases, with 4 bases left between them.

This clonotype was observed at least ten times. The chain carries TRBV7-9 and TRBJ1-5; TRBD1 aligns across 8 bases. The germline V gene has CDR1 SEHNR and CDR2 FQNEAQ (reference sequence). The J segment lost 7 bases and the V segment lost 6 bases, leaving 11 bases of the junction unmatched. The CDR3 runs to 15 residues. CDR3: CASSLTGGKHQPQHF. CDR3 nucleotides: TGTGCCAGCAGTCTCACAGGGGGGAAACACCAGCCCCAGCATTTT.

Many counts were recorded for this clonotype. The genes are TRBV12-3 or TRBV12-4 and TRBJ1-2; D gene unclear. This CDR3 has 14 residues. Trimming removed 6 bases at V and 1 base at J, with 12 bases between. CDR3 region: CASRGGSRNYGYTF. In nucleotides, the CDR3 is TGTGCCAGCAGGGGTGGGTCCCGTAACTATGGCTACACCTTC.

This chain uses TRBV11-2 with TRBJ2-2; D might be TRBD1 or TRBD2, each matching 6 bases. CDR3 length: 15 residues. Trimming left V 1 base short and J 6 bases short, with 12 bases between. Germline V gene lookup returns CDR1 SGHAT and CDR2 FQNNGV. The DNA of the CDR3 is TGTGCCAGCAGCTTAGTGGGGGGCATGGCCGGGGAGCTGTTTTTT. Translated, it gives CASSLVGGMAGELFF. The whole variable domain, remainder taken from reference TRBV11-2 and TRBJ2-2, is EAGVAQSPRYKIIEKRQSVAFWCNPISGHATLYWYQQILGQGPKLLIQFQNNGVVDDSQLPKDRFSAERLKGVDSTLKIQPAKLEDSAVYLCASSLVGGMAGELFFGEGSRLTVL.

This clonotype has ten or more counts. CDR3 nucleotide sequence: TGCAGCGTTGGTAAGGGGGCGACCCACGAGCAGTACTTC. It translates to CSVGKGATHEQYF. The V call is TRBV29-1, the J call TRBJ2-7, with 7 bases matching TRBD1. This CDR3 region has 13 residues. After removal of 4 bases from V and 5 bases from J, the junction contained 8 bases not matched to a gene. CDR1 and CDR2 (germline): SQVTM, ANQGSEA.

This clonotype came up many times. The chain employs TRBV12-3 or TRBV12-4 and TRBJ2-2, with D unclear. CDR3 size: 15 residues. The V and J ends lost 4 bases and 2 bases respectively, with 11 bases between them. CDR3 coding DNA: TGTGCCAGCAGTTATGCGGCCCGAAACACCGGGGAGCTGTTTTTT. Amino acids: CASSYAARNTGELFF.

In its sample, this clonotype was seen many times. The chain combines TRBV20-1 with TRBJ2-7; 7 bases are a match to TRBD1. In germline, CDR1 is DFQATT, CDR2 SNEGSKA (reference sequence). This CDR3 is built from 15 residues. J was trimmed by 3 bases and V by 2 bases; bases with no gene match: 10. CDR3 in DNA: TGCAGTGCTAGAATCGGGACAGACCTTTTCTACGAGCAGTACTTC. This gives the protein CSARIGTDLFYEQYF.

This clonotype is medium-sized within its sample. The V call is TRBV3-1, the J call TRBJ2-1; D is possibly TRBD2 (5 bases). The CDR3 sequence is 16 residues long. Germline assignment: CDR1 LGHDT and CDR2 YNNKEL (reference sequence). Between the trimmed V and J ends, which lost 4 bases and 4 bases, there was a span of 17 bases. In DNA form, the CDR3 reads TGTGCCAGCAGCCTATCCTGGCAGTGGGAGTACAATGAGCAGTTCTTC. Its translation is CASSLSWQWEYNEQFF.

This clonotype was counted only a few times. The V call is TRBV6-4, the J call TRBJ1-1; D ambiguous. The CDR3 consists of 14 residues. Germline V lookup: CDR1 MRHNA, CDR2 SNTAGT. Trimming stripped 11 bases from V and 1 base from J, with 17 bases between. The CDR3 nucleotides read TGTGCCCACAAGCCACAACGGGGGAACACTGAAGCTTTCTTT. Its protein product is CAHKPQRGNTEAFF.

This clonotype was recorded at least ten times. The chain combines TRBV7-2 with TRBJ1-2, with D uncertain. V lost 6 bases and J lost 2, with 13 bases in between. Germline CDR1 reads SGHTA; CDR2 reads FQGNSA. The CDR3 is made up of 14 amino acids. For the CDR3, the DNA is TGTGCCAGCAGTTCGACGAGGGAGAACTATGGCTACACCTTC. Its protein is CASSSTRENYGYTF.

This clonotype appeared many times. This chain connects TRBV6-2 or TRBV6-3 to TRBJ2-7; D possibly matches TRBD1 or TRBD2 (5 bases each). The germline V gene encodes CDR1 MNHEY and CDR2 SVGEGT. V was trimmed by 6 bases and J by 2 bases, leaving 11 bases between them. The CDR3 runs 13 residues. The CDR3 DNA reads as TGTGCCAGCAGCCAACCGGGGCCCTACGAGCAGTACTTC. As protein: CASSQPGPYEQYF.

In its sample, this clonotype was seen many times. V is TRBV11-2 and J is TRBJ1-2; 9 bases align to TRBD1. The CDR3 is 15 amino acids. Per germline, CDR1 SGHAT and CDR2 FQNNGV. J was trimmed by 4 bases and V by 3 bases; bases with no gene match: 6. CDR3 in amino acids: CASSFSRTGVYGYTF. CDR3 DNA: TGTGCCAGCAGCTTTTCGCGGACAGGGGTCTATGGCTACACCTTC.